The sequence of this T cell receptor (beta chain) was determined in a study of CD8 T cells in ankylosing spondylitis. Study results and caveats: Previously reported in reactive arthritis synovial fluid and blood were some of the motif variants. The clones that were linked to disease were reported to be significantly enriched in matched synovial fluid samples from ankylosing spondylitis patients. Disease-linked clones bore a CD8+ phenotype and were relatively rare in peripheral blood.

This clonotype has more than one count but fewer than ten. No antigen is known for it. Trimming cost V 4 bases and J 3 bases, with 30 bases left between them. The CDR3 runs to 20 residues. In making TCR beta libraries, quantitative 5'-RACE with molecular barcodes was used. In TCRdb, the 5' RACE reads were re-called with MiXCR into one record per CDR3 protein. Among around 150,000 distinct CDR3 sequences listed, under 55% were seen once. Source material: synovial fluid, either unsorted or a sorted T cell fraction (not recorded which). This chain uses TRBV12-3 or TRBV12-4 with TRBJ1-1; possible D gene TRBD1, 6 bases. The origin of this receptor is a male donor with ankylosing spondylitis. CDR3 bases: TGTGCCAGCAGTTCCACAAAGGGGGATTGGCTATCCGAGGGGGACACTGAAGCTTTCTTT. This encodes CASSSTKGDWLSEGDTEAFF.